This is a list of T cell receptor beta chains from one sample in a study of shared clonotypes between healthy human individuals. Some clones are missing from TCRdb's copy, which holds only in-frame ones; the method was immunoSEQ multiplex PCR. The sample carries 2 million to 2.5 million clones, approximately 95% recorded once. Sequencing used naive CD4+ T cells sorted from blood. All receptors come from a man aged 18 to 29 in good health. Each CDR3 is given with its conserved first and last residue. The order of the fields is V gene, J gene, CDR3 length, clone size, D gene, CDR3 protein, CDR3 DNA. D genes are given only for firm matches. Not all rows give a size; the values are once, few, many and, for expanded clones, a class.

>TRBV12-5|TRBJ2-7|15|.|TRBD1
CASATGGSFSYEQYF
TGTGCTAGTGCGACAGGGGGGAGCTTCTCCTACGAGCAGTACTTC
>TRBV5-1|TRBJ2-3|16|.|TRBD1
CASSSRQGRFTDTQYF
TGCGCCAGCAGCTCAAGACAGGGAAGGTTTACAGATACGCAGTATTTT
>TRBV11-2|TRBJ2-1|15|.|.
CASSRTDGSYNEQFF
TGTGCCAGCAGCCGAACCGACGGCTCCTACAATGAGCAGTTCTTC
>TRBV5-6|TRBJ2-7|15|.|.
CASTLRGLSSYEQYF
TGTGCCAGCACCCTTCGGGGACTGAGCTCCTACGAGCAGTACTTC
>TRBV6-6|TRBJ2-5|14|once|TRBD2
CASTPPGGGETQYF
TGTGCCAGCACCCCGCCGGGGGGGGGAGAGACCCAGTACTTC
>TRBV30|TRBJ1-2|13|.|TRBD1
CAWSLDRGYGYTF
TGTGCCTGGAGTTTAGACAGGGGCTATGGCTACACCTTC
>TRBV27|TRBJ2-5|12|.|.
CASSWMQETQYF
TGTGCCAGCAGTTGGATGCAGGAGACCCAGTACTTC
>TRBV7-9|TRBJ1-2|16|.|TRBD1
CASSFDIHRGGDGYTF
TGTGCCAGCAGCTTCGATATTCACAGGGGAGGAGATGGCTACACCTTC
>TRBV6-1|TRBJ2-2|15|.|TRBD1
CASTPRDRATGELFF
TGTGCCAGCACTCCTCGGGACAGGGCCACCGGGGAGCTGTTTTTT
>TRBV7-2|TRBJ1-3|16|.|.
CASSLRDKYSGNTIYF
TGTGCCAGCAGCCTTCGGGACAAATACTCTGGAAACACCATATATTTT
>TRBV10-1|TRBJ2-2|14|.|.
CASSDTKNTGELFF
TGCGCCAGCAGTGACACGAAGAACACCGGGGAGCTGTTTTTT
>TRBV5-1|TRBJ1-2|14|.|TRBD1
CASSPRQGEDGYTF
TGCGCCAGCAGCCCAAGACAGGGAGAGGATGGCTACACCTTC
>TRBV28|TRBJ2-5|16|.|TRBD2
CASSLRASGGVETQYF
TGTGCCAGCAGTTTGCGGGCTAGCGGGGGGGTAGAGACCCAGTACTTC
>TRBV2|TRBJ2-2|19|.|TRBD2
CASSEWTSGGYRGTGELFF
TGTGCCAGCAGTGAATGGACTAGCGGGGGATACAGAGGGACCGGGGAGCTGTTTTTT
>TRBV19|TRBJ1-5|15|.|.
CASSILGHSNQPQHF
TGTGCCAGTAGTATTCTTGGACATAGCAATCAGCCCCAGCATTTT
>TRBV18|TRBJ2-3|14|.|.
CASSPLLAGDTQYF
TGTGCCAGCTCACCTCTTCTAGCTGGAGATACGCAGTATTTT
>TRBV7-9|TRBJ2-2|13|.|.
CASSTRDTGELFF
TGTGCCAGCAGCACCAGAGACACCGGGGAGCTGTTTTTT
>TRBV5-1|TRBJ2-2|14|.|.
CASSFSQNTGELFF
TGCGCCAGCAGCTTTTCACAAAACACCGGGGAGCTGTTTTTT
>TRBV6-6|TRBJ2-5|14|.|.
CASSYTQASETQYF
TGTGCCAGCAGTTACACACAAGCTTCCGAGACCCAGTACTTC
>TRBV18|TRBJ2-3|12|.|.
CASSPLSDTQYF
TGTGCCAGCTCACCACTGTCAGATACGCAGTATTTT
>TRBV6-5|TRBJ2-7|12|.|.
CASSLTGGEQYF
TGTGCCAGCAGCCTTACAGGTGGCGAGCAGTACTTC
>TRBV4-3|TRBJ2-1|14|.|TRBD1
CASSQRGPYNEQFF
TGCGCCAGCAGCCAGAGGGGGCCCTACAATGAGCAGTTCTTC
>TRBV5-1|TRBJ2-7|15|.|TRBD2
CASSLNSGGAYEQYF
TGCGCCAGCAGCTTGAACAGCGGGGGGGCCTACGAGCAGTACTTC
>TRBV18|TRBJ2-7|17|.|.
CASSPFSAQGYFSEQYF
TGTGCCAGCTCACCCTTCAGTGCACAGGGATATTTTTCGGAGCAGTACTTC
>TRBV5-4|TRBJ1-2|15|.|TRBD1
CASSPPTGDNYGYTF
TGTGCCAGCAGCCCCCCGACAGGGGACAACTATGGCTACACCTTC
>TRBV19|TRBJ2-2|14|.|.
CATEPGHYAGELFF
TGTGCCACCGAACCGGGACATTATGCCGGGGAGCTGTTTTTT
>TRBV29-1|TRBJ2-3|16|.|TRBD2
CSVVARTSGRTDTQYF
TGCAGCGTTGTCGCCCGGACTAGCGGACGCACAGATACGCAGTATTTT
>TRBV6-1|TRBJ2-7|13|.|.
CASTPRRGYEQYF
TGTGCCAGCACCCCCAGAAGGGGGTACGAGCAGTACTTC
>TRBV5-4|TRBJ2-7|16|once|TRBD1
CASSSLSGTGSNEQYF
TGTGCCAGCAGCAGTCTATCCGGGACAGGGTCCAACGAGCAGTACTTC
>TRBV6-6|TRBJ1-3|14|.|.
CASSQAGAGNTIYF
TGTGCCAGCAGTCAGGCGGGGGCTGGAAACACCATATATTTT
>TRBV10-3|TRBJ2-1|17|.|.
CAISESLGGLTLNEQFF
TGTGCCATCAGTGAGTCGTTAGGAGGGTTAACACTCAATGAGCAGTTCTTC
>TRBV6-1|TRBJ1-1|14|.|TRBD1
CASSAGQMYTEAFF
TGTGCCAGCAGTGCGGGACAGATGTACACTGAAGCTTTCTTT
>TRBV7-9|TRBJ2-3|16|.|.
CASSKPGLKSTDTQYF
TGTGCCAGCAGCAAACCTGGACTAAAGAGCACAGATACGCAGTATTTT
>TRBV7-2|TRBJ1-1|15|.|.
CASSLTRSMNTEAFF
TGTGCCAGCAGCTTAACCAGGTCCATGAACACTGAAGCTTTCTTT
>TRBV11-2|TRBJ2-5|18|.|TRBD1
CASSLTNRQGALMETQYF
TGTGCCAGCAGCTTAACGAACCGACAGGGGGCGCTTATGGAGACCCAGTACTTC
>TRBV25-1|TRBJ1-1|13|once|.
CATLDRWGTEAFF
TGTGCCACCTTAGACCGTTGGGGCACTGAAGCTTTCTTT
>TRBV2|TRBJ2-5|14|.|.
CASSFFKVGETQYF
TGTGCCAGCAGTTTTTTTAAGGTGGGGGAGACCCAGTACTTC
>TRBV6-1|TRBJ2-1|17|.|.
CASSEALGLAYYNEQFF
TGTGCCAGCAGTGAAGCGCTCGGGCTAGCGTACTACAATGAGCAGTTCTTC
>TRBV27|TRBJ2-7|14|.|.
CASSLSDRTPEQYF
TGTGCCAGCAGTTTATCCGACCGGACTCCAGAGCAGTACTTC
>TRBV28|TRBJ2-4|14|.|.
CASSLGRLKNIQYF
TGTGCCAGCAGCTTGGGACGGCTCAAAAACATTCAGTACTTC
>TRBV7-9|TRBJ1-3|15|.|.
CASSFLSRSGNTIYF
TGTGCCAGCAGCTTTCTAAGTCGCTCTGGAAACACCATATATTTT
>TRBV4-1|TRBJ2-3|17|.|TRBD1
CASSHEGTGRSTDTQYF
TGCGCCAGCAGCCATGAAGGGACAGGGAGAAGCACAGATACGCAGTATTTT
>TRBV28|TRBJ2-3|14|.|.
CASSPVGVPDTQYF
TGTGCCAGCAGTCCCGTCGGAGTCCCAGATACGCAGTATTTT
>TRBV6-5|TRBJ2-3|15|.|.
CASSYGARDVYTQYF
TGTGCCAGCAGTTACGGAGCCCGGGACGTATATACGCAGTATTTT
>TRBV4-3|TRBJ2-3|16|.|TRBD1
CASSQVDRGNTDTQYF
TGCGCCAGCAGCCAAGTTGACAGGGGGAACACAGATACGCAGTATTTT
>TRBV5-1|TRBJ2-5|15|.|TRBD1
CASSSTGGQGETQYF
TGCGCCAGCAGCTCCACAGGGGGCCAAGGGGAGACCCAGTACTTC
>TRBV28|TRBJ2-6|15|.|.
CASSFRRTGANVLTF
TGTGCCAGCAGTTTTAGAAGGACCGGGGCCAACGTCCTGACTTTC
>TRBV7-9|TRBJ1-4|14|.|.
CASSSLGRVEKLFF
TGTGCCAGCAGCTCCCTCGGACGGGTAGAAAAACTGTTTTTT